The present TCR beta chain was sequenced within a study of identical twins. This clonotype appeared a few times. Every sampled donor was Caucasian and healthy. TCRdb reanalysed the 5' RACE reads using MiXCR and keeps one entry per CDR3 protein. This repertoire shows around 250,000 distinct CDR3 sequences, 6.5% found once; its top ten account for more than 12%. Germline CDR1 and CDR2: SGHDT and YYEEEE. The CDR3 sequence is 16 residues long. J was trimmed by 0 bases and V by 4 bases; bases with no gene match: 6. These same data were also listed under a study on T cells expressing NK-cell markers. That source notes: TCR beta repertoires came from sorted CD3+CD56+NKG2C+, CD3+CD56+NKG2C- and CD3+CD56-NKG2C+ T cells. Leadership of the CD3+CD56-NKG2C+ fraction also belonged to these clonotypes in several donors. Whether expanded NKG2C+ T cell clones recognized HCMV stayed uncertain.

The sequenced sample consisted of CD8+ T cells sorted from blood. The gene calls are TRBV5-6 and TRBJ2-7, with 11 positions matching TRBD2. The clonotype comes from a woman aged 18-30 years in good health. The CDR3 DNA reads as TGTGCCAGCAGCCCGTCGGGACTAGCGGCCTCCTACGAGCAGTACTTC. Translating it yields CASSPSGLAASYEQYF.